This is a list of T cell receptor beta chains from one sample in a study of T-cell memory formation after mild COVID-19. TCRdb reprocessed the 5' RACE reads via MiXCR and lists one record per CDR3 protein. This sample carries hundreds of thousands of distinct CDR3 sequences, roughly 21% of them seen once, and the ten largest clones take roughly an eighth. The source material was PBMCs or a T cell subset sorted from them (not recorded which). These TCRs come from an adult woman who had mild COVID-19 (a few samples of this study predate the infection). Cell type and time point are not known. The CDR3 runs from the conserved cysteine through the conserved F or W. Fields, in order: D gene, J gene, V gene, clone size, CDR3 protein, CDR3 DNA. A D gene is named only where the DNA matches it firmly. Clone size is stated in some rows and not others, as once, few, many or a class when expanded.

-,TRBJ1-5,TRBV7-6,-,CASSLEGTRNQPQHF,TGTGCCAGCAGCTTAGAAGGGACACGTAATCAGCCCCAGCATTTT
-,TRBJ1-5,TRBV7-2,-,CASSLTLNQPQHF,TGTGCCAGCAGCTTGACCCTCAATCAGCCCCAGCATTTT
-,TRBJ2-3,TRBV7-2,many,CASSRDYLSTDTQYF,TGTGCCAGCAGCCGAGACTATTTAAGCACAGATACGCAGTATTTT
-,TRBJ1-1,TRBV6-5,few,CASSPSDLGNTEAFF,TGTGCCAGCAGCCCCTCTGACTTAGGGAACACTGAAGCTTTCTTT
TRBD2,TRBJ2-3,TRBV10-3,few,CAINQGLTTDTQYF,TGTGCCATCAATCAGGGACTAACCACAGATACGCAGTATTTT
-,TRBJ1-2,TRBV7-2,-,CASSLHLGGFYGYTF,TGTGCCAGCAGCTTACACCTCGGGGGGTTCTATGGCTACACCTTC
-,TRBJ2-5,TRBV11-3,few,CASSARVDGTQYF,TGTGCCAGCAGCGCCAGGGTGGATGGGACCCAGTACTTC
TRBD2,TRBJ2-3,TRBV12-3/TRBV12-4,few,CASSFGWGGTDTQYF,TGTGCCAGCAGTTTTGGCTGGGGGGGAACAGATACGCAGTATTTT
-,TRBJ1-3,TRBV30,-,CAWKKGGLPGNTIYF,TGTGCCTGGAAGAAGGGGGGGTTGCCTGGAAACACCATATATTTT
TRBD1,TRBJ2-7,TRBV18,-,CASSPRNPGQGSYEQYF,TGTGCCAGCTCACCAAGAAACCCGGGACAGGGGTCTTACGAGCAGTACTTC
-,TRBJ1-2,TRBV18,few,CASSPSEDIGYTF,TGTGCCAGCTCACCGTCGGAGGACATTGGCTACACCTTC
TRBD1,TRBJ2-7,TRBV29-1,few,CSVDPGQEDHEQYF,TGCAGCGTAGACCCGGGACAGGAGGACCACGAGCAGTACTTC
TRBD1,TRBJ2-7,TRBV5-1,-,CASSWGDRGSYEQYF,TGCGCCAGCAGCTGGGGGGACAGGGGGAGTTACGAGCAGTACTTC
-,TRBJ2-7,TRBV30,few,CAWSIRSVRVIEQYF,TGTGCCTGGAGCATCCGATCGGTCAGGGTGATCGAGCAGTACTTC
-,TRBJ2-7,TRBV12-3/TRBV12-4,-,CASSWTITGEQYF,TGTGCCAGCAGCTGGACCATAACGGGGGAGCAGTACTTC
-,TRBJ2-1,TRBV4-1,few,CASSQGETRVSYNEQFF,TGCGCCAGCAGCCAAGGTGAGACAAGGGTCTCCTACAATGAGCAGTTCTTC
-,TRBJ2-1,TRBV5-1,few,CASSLQGLNEQFF,TGCGCCAGCAGCTTGCAAGGTCTGAATGAGCAGTTCTTC
TRBD2,TRBJ2-3,TRBV12-3/TRBV12-4,many,CASSLWTSGDTDTQYF,TGTGCCAGCAGTTTATGGACTAGCGGGGACACAGATACGCAGTATTTT
-,TRBJ1-5,TRBV24-1,-,CATSDSGAFGNQPQHF,TGTGCCACCAGTGATTCAGGGGCGTTTGGCAATCAGCCCCAGCATTTT
-,TRBJ1-2,TRBV6-5,-,CASRPTGRGYTF,TGTGCCAGCAGGCCGACGGGGAGAGGCTACACCTTC
-,TRBJ2-7,TRBV7-9,few,CASSGTGWVEQYF,TGTGCCAGCAGTGGAACAGGGTGGGTCGAGCAGTACTTC
-,TRBJ2-1,TRBV12-3/TRBV12-4,-,CASRGGQSSYNEQFF,TGTGCCAGCAGGGGCGGACAAAGCTCCTACAATGAGCAGTTCTTC
-,TRBJ1-1,TRBV15,few,CATSRGTGMLAFF,TGTGCCACCAGCAGAGGTACGGGAATGCTGGCTTTCTTT
-,TRBJ2-3,TRBV5-5,few,CASSLYVGTDTQYF,TGTGCCAGCAGCTTGTATGTAGGCACAGATACGCAGTATTTT
-,TRBJ2-7,TRBV6-5,-,CASSKLPVMSSYEQYF,TGTGCCAGCAGCAAACTTCCGGTGATGAGCTCCTACGAGCAGTACTTC
TRBD2,TRBJ2-1,TRBV20-1,few,CSASTSGSINEQFF,TGCAGTGCGTCGACTAGCGGGAGTATCAATGAGCAGTTCTTC
-,TRBJ2-3,TRBV19,few,CASSIRGVITQYF,TGTGCCAGTAGTATAAGGGGCGTGATTACGCAGTATTTT
-,TRBJ2-1,TRBV7-2,few,CASSLASLTYYNEQFF,TGTGCCAGCAGCTTAGCGTCCCTAACTTATTACAATGAGCAGTTCTTC
-,TRBJ1-4,TRBV7-9,few,CASSVNIATNEKLFF,TGTGCCAGCAGCGTCAACATTGCAACTAATGAAAAACTGTTTTTT
TRBD2,TRBJ2-1,TRBV15,many,CATSRDHTSGSVNEQFF,TGTGCCACCAGCAGGGACCATACTAGCGGGAGTGTCAATGAGCAGTTCTTC
-,TRBJ2-3,TRBV9,few,CASSPQTGLSTDTQYF,TGTGCCAGCAGCCCACAGACAGGACTCAGCACAGATACGCAGTATTTT
TRBD2,TRBJ2-1,TRBV20-1,few,CSANRDYGYNEQFF,TGCAGTGCTAACCGGGACTACGGATACAATGAGCAGTTCTTC
-,TRBJ2-2,TRBV6-1,-,CASTREQVNGRELFF,TGTGCCAGCACCCGAGAACAGGTCAACGGGCGGGAGCTGTTTTTT
TRBD2,TRBJ2-1,TRBV13,-,CASSPTSGIPASYNEQFF,TGTGCCAGCAGTCCAACTAGCGGGATACCGGCGTCCTACAATGAGCAGTTCTTC
TRBD2,TRBJ2-3,TRBV4-2,few,CASSQSPGLGRLRPPDTQYF,TGTGCCAGCAGCCAATCCCCGGGACTAGGGCGTCTTCGTCCCCCAGATACGCAGTATTTT
TRBD1,TRBJ1-2,TRBV24-1,-,CATSDTQDRGNYGYTF,TGTGCCACCAGTGATACCCAGGACAGGGGAAACTATGGCTACACCTTC